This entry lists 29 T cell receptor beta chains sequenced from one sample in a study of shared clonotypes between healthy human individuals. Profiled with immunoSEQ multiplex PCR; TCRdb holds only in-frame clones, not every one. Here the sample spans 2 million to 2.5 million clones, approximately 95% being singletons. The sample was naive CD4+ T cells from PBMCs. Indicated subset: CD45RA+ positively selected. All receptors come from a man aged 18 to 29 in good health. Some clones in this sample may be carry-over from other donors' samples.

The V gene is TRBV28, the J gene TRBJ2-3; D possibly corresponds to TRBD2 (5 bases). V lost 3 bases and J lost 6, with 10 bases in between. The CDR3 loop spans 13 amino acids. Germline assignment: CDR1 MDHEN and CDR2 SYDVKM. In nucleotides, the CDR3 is TGTGCCAGCAGTTTCGGAAGCGGTGATACGCAGTATTTT. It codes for CASSFGSGDTQYF.

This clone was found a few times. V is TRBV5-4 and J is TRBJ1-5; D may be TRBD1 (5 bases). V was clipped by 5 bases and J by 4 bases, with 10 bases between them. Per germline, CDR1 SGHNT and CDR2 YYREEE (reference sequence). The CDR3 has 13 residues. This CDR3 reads CASRKDINQPQHF. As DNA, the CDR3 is TGTGCCAGCAGAAAGGACATTAATCAGCCCCAGCATTTT.

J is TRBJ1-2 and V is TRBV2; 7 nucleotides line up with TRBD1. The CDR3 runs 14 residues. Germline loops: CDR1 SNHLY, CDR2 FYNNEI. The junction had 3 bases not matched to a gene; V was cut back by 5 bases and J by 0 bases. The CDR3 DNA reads TGTGCCAGCAGTCACAGGGGTTCTAACTATGGCTACACCTTC. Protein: CASSHRGSNYGYTF.

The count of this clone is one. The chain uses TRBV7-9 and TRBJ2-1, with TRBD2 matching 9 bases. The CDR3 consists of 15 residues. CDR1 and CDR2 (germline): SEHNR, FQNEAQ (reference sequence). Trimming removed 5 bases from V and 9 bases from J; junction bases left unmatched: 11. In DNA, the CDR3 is TGTGCCAGCAGCCGACGCGAGACTAGCGGTGTTGAGCAGTTCTTC. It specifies CASSRRETSGVEQFF.

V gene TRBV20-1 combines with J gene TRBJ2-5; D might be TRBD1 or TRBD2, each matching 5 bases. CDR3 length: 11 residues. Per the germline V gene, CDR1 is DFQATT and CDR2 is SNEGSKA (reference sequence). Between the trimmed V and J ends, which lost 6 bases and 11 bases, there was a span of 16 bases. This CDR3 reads CSALIRGGQYF. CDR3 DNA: TGCAGTGCGCTGATACGGGGCGGGCAGTACTTC.

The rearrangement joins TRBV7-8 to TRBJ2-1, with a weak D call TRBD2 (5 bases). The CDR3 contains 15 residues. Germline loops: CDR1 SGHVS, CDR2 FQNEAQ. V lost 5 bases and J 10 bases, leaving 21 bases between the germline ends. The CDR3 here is CASSDYASKGDEQFF. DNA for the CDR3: TGTGCCAGCAGCGATTATGCTAGCAAAGGAGACGAGCAGTTCTTC.

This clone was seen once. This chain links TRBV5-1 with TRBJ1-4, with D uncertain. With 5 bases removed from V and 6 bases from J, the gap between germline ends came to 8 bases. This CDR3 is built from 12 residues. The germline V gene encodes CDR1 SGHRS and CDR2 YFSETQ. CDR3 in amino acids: CASSGEDEKLFF. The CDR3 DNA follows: TGCGCCAGCAGTGGGGAAGATGAAAAACTGTTTTTT. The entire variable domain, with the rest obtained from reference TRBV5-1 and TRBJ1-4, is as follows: KAGVTQTPRYLIKTRGQQVTLSCSPISGHRSVSWYQQTPGQGLQFLFEYFSETQRNKGNFPGRFSGRQFSNSRSEMNVSTLELGDSALYLCASSGEDEKLFFGSGTQLSVL.

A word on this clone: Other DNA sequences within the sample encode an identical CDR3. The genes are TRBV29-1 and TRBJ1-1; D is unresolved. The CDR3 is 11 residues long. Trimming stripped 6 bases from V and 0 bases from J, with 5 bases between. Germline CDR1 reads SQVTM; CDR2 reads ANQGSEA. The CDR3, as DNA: TGCAGCGTCCGGGTGAACACTGAAGCTTTCTTT. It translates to CSVRVNTEAFF.

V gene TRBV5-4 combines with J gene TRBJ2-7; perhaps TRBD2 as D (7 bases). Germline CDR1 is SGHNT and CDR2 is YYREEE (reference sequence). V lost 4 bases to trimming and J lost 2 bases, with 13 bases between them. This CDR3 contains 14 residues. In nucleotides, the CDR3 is TGTGCCAGCAGCCCGGGGGGCAGAACCTACGAGCAGTACTTC. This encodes CASSPGGRTYEQYF.

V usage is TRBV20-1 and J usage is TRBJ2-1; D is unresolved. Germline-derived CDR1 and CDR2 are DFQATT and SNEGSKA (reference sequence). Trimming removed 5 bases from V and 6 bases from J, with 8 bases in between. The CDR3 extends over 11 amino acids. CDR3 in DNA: TGCAGTGCTCTCCCACTCAATGAGCAGTTCTTC. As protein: CSALPLNEQFF.

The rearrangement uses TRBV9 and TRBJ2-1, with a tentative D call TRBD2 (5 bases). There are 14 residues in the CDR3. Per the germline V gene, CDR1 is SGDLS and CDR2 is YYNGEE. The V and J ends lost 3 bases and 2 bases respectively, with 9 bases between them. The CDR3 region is CASSADGAYNEQFF. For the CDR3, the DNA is TGTGCCAGCAGCGCGGACGGGGCCTACAATGAGCAGTTCTTC.

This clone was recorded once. The CDR3: CASRQKREVNEQFF. The CDR3 DNA sequence: TGTGCCAGCAGGCAGAAGCGGGAGGTTAATGAGCAGTTCTTC. This chain joins TRBV6-5 and TRBJ2-1, with 9 bases matching TRBD2. V lost 6 bases, J lost 7 bases, and 7 bases stayed unmatched. Germline CDR1 is MNHEY and CDR2 is SVGAGI. The CDR3 has 14 residues.

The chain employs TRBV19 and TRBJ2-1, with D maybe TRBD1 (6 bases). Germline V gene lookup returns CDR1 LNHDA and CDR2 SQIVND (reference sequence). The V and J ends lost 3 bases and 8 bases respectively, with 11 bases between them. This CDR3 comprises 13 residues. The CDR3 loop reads CASSMRPGDEQFF. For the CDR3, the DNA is TGTGCCAGTAGTATGAGACCAGGGGATGAGCAGTTCTTC. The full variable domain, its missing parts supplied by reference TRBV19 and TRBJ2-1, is DGGITQSPKYLFRKEGQNVTLSCEQNLNHDAMYWYRQDPGQGLRLIYYSQIVNDFQKGDIAEGYSVSREKKESFPLTVTSAQKNPTAFYLCASSMRPGDEQFFGPGTRLTVL.

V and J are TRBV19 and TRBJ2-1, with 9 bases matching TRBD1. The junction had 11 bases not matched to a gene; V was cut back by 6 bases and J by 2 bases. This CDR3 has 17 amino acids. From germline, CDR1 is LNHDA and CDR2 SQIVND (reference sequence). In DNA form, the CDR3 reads TGTGCCAGTAGACCCGGACAGGGGACGGGTGCCTACAATGAGCAGTTCTTC. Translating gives CASRPGQGTGAYNEQFF.

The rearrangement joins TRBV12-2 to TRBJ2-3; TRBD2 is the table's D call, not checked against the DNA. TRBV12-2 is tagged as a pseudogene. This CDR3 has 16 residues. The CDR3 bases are TGTGCAAGTCGCTTAGCGATTGGGAGGTTCACAGATACGCAGTATTTT. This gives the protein CASRLAIGRFTDTQYF.

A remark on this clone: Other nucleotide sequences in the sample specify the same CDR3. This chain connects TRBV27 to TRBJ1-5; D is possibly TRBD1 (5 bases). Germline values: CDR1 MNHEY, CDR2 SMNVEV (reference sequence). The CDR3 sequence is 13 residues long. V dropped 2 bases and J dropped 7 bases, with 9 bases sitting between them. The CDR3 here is CASSLVRGQPQHF. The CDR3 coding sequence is TGTGCCAGCAGTTTAGTTCGGGGGCAGCCCCAGCATTTT.

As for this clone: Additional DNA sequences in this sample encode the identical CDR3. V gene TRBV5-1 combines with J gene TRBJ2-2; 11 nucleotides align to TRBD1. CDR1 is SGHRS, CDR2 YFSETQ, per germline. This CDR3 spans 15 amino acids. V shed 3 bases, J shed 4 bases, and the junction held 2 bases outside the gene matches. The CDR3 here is CASSSGTGGTGELFF. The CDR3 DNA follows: TGCGCCAGCAGCTCTGGGACAGGGGGCACCGGGGAGCTGTTTTTT. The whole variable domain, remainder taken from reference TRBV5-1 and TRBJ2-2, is KAGVTQTPRYLIKTRGQQVTLSCSPISGHRSVSWYQQTPGQGLQFLFEYFSETQRNKGNFPGRFSGRQFSNSRSEMNVSTLELGDSALYLCASSSGTGGTGELFFGEGSRLTVL.

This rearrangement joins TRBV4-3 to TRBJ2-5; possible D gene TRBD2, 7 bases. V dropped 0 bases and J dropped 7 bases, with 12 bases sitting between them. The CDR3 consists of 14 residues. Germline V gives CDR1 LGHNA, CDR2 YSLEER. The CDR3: CASSQDRRGGTQYF. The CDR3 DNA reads TGCGCCAGCAGCCAAGACCGTAGGGGGGGGACCCAGTACTTC.

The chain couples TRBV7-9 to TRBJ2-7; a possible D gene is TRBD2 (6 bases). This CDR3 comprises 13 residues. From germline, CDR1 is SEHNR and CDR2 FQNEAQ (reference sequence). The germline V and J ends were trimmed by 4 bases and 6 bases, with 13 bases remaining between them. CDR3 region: CASSSQSSAEQYF. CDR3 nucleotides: TGTGCCAGCAGCTCTCAGTCTAGCGCCGAGCAGTACTTC.

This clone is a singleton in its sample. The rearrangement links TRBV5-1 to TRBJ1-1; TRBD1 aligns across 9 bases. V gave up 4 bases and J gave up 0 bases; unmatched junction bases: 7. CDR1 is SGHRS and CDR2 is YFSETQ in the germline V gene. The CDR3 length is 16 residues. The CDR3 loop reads CASSPDRGSMNTEAFF. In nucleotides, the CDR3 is TGCGCCAGCAGCCCGGACAGGGGTTCAATGAACACTGAAGCTTTCTTT.

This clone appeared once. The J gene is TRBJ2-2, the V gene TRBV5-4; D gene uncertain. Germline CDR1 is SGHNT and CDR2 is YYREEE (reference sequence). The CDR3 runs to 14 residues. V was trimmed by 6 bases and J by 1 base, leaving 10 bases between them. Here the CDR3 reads CASNPPGNTGELFF. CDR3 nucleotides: TGTGCCAGCAACCCCCCAGGGAACACCGGGGAGCTGTTTTTT.

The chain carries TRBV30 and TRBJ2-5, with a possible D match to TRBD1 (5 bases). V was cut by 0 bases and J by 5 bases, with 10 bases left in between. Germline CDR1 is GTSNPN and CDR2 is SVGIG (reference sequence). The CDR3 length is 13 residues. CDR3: CAWSVGRVETQYF. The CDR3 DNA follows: TGTGCCTGGAGTGTAGGCAGGGTGGAGACCCAGTACTTC.

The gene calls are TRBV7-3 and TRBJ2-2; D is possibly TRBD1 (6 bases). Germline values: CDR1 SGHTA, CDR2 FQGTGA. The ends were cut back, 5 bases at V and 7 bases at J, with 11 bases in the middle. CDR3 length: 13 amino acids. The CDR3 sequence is CASSIQGVGELFF. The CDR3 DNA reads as TGTGCCAGCAGCATACAGGGTGTCGGGGAGCTGTTTTTT.

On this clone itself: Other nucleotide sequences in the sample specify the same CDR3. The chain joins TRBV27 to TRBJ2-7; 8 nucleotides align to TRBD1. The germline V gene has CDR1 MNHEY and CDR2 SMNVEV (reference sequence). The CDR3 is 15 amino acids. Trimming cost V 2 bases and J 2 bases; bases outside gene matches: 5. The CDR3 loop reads CASSLGQGATYEQYF. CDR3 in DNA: TGTGCCAGCAGTTTAGGGCAGGGGGCTACCTACGAGCAGTACTTC.

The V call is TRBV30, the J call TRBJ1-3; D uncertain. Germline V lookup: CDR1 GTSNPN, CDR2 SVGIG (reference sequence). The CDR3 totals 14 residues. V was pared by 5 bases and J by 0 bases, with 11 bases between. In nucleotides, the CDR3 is TGTGCCTGGTCCTCTGGCCTCTCTGGAAACACCATATATTTT. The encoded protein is CAWSSGLSGNTIYF.

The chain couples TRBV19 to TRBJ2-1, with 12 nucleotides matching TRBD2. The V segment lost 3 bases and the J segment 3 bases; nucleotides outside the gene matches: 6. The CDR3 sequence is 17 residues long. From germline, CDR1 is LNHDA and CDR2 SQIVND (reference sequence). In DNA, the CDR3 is TGTGCCAGTAGTATTGGACTAGCGGGACCGATCTACAATGAGCAGTTCTTC. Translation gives CASSIGLAGPIYNEQFF.

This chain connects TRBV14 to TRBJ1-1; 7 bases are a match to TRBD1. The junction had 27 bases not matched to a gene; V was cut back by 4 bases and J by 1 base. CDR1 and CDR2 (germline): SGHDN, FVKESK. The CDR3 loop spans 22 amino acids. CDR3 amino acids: CASSRRPGTQGRGGQWNTEAFF. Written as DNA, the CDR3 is TGTGCCAGCAGCCGAAGGCCTGGTACACAGGGGCGCGGCGGTCAATGGAACACTGAAGCTTTCTTT.

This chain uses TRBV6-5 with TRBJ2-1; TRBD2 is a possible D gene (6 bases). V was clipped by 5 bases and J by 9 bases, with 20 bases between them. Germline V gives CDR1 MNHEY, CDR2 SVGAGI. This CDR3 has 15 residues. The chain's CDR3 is CASSPAALRAGEQFF. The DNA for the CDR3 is TGTGCCAGCAGTCCAGCGGCCCTTAGAGCGGGTGAGCAGTTCTTC.

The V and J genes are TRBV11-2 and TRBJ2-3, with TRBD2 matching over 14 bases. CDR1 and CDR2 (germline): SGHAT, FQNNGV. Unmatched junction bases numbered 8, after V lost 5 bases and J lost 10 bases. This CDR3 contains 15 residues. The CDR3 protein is CASSPGLAGGRSQYF. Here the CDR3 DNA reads TGTGCCAGCAGCCCAGGACTAGCGGGAGGACGGTCGCAGTATTTT.